This T cell receptor beta chain emerged from a study of CD8+ T cells in alopecia areata. Trimming pared 5 bases from V and 5 bases from J, leaving 13 bases between. Germline V CDR1 and CDR2: GTSNPN, SVGIG (reference sequence). The CDR3 has 13 amino acids. As to treatment: oral pan-JAK inhibitor, 5-10 mg twice daily. cDNA reverse transcribed from extracted RNA served as the sequencing template. Sequencing used immunoSEQ multiplex PCR; TCRdb keeps in-frame clones, though not all of them. The sample lists some 190,000 clones, roughly 60% occurring once. V usage is TRBV30 and J usage is TRBJ1-5; D is uncertain. This TCR derives from a human donor with alopecia areata. Sequencing was performed on CD4+ T cells sorted from blood, taken around week 50, from a patient treated with tofacitinib. As DNA, the CDR3 is TGTGCCTGGGCAGACGGTGGGGATCAGCCCCAGCATTTT. Translation gives CAWADGGDQPQHF.